Following are 4 T cell receptor beta chains from one sample sequenced in a study of blood T cell repertoires in COVID-19. Libraries were prepared by immunoSEQ multiplex PCR; TCRdb keeps only in-frame clonotypes and omits some of them. Found here are 150,000 or so clones, approximately 83% of them singletons; the top ten hold approximately 10%. Sequencing was carried out using PBMCs or T cells enriched from blood (not recorded which). The receptors derive from a man aged 50 to 60 who had recovered from COVID-19.

The chain uses TRBV6-1 and TRBJ1-2; 7 nucleotides line up with TRBD1. The CDR3 loop spans 13 amino acids. CDR1 and CDR2 (germline): MNHNS, SASEGT. V shed 8 bases, J shed 6 bases, and the junction held 9 bases outside the gene matches. CDR3 DNA: TGTGCCAGCTCCCGAGACAGGGCGAATGGCTACACCTTC. Its protein product is CASSRDRANGYTF.

The chain employs TRBV19 and TRBJ1-4, with D possibly matching TRBD1 (5 bases). There are 14 residues in the CDR3. Per the germline V gene, CDR1 is LNHDA and CDR2 is SQIVND (reference sequence). V was pared by 6 bases and J by 1 base, with 9 bases between. CDR3 in DNA: TGTGCCAGTAGCCCGGGGGGAACTAATGAAAAACTGTTTTTT. This gives the protein CASSPGGTNEKLFF.

The CDR3 DNA follows: TGTGCCAGCAGTGCCAAACTCCGGGATAGCTCCTACAATGAGCAGTTCTTC. This gives the protein CASSAKLRDSSYNEQFF. The chain combines TRBV28 with TRBJ2-1; D possibly corresponds to TRBD2 (5 bases). Germline CDR1 MDHEN, CDR2 SYDVKM. The V end was cut by 5 bases, the J end by 0 bases, with 17 bases between. There are 17 residues in the CDR3. The full variable domain, completed using reference TRBV28 and TRBJ2-1, is DVKVTQSSRYLVKRTGEKVFLECVQDMDHENMFWYRQDPGLGLRLIYFSYDVKMKEKGDIPEGYSVSREKKERFSLILESASTNQTSMYLCASSAKLRDSSYNEQFFGPGTRLTVL.

The V and J genes are TRBV7-2 and TRBJ1-2; a weak D match, TRBD1 (5 bases). Per germline, CDR1 SGHTA and CDR2 FQGNSA. The CDR3 length is 13 residues. Trimming removed 5 bases at V and 2 bases at J, with 9 bases between. CDR3 in amino acids: CASSAGQNYGYTF. DNA of the CDR3: TGTGCCAGCAGCGCCGGACAAAACTATGGCTACACCTTC.